This T cell receptor beta chain was recovered during a study of CD8 T cells in ankylosing spondylitis. This clonotype was observed at least ten times. Its target is not known. Study-level results: Earlier work had already found some motif variants in reactive arthritis synovial fluid and blood. Roughly 8 highly homologous variants made up a TCR beta motif, and this motif appeared characteristic of ankylosing spondylitis blood.

CDR3 size: 17 residues. Quantitative 5'-RACE with molecular barcodes produced the TCR beta libraries. MiXCR, run by TCRdb on the 5' RACE reads, gives a single entry per CDR3 protein. Among approximately 250,000 distinct CDR3 sequences listed, 8% to 9% were seen once. The TCR sequence derives from a female donor with ankylosing spondylitis or in good health (not recorded which). What was sequenced was blood, either unsorted or a sorted T cell fraction (not recorded which). The chain employs TRBV21-1 and TRBJ2-5; TRBD2 is the table's D call and was not checked against the DNA. TRBV21-1 is a documented pseudogene. CDR3 residues: CASSKASSGRKVETQYF. CDR3 nucleotide sequence: TGTGCCAGCAGCAAAGCCAGCAGCGGGAGGAAGGTGGAGACCCAGTACTTC.